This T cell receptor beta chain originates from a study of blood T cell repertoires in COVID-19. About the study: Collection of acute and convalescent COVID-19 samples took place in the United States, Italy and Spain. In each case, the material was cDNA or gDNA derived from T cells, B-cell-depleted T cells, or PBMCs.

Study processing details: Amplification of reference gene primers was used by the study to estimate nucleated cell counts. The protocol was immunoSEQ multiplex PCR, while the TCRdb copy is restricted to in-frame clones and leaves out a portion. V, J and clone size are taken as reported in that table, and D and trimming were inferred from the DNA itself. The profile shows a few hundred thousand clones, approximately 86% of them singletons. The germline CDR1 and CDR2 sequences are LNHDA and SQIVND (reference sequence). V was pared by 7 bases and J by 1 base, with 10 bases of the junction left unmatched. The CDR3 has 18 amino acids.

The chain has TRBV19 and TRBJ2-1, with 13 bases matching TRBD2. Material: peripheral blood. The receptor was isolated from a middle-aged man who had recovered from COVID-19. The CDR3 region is CASTDTSGRAGSYNEQFF. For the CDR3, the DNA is TGTGCCAGTACGGATACTAGCGGGAGGGCCGGTTCCTACAATGAGCAGTTCTTC. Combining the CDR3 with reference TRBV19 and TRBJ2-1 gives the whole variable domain DGGITQSPKYLFRKEGQNVTLSCEQNLNHDAMYWYRQDPGQGLRLIYYSQIVNDFQKGDIAEGYSVSREKKESFPLTVTSAQKNPTAFYLCASTDTSGRAGSYNEQFFGPGTRLTVL.